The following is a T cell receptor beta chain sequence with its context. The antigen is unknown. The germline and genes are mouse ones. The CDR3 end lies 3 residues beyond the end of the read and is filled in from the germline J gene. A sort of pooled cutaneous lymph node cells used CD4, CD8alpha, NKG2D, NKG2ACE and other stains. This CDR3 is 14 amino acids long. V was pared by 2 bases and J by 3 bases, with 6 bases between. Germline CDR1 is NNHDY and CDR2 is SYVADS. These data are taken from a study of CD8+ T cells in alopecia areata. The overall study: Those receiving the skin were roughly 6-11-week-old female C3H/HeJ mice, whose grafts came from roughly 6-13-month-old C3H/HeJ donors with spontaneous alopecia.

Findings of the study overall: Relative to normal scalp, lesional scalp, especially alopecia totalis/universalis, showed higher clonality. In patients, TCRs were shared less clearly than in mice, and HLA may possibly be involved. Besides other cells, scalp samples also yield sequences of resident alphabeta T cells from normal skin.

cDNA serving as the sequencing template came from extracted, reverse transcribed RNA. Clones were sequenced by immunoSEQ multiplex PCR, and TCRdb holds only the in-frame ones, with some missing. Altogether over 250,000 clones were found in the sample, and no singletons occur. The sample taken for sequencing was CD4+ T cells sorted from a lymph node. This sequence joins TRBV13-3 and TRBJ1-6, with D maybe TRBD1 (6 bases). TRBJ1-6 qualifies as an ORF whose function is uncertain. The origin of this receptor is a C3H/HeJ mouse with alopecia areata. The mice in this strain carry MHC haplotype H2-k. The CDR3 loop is CASSDRGYNSPLYF. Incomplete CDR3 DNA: TGTGCCAGCAGTGACAGGGGCTATAATTCGCCC.